These 20 T cell receptor beta chains originate from one sample sequenced in a study of T cell responses to AZD1222 COVID-19 vaccine (dated by TCRdb to the early 2020s). The library was obtained by the immunoSEQ multiplex PCR assay. TCRdb obtained this table from immuneACCESS and retained in-frame rearrangements with V and J assigned. These tables miss some clones; where compared with another copy, unresolved V genes account for less than half of the shortfall, and the remainder is unexplained. The sample table holds 100,000 or so clones, of which roughly 90% were seen once. Approximately 17% of the sample belongs to the ten largest clones. Interpreted using the paper, the time point label stands for: baseline before first vaccination. The material sequenced was peripheral blood, taken on day 0 of AZD1222 vaccination. These receptors were taken from an adult in good health.

CDR3 DNA: TGCAGCGTTCAGGGAATGAACACTGAAGCTTTCTTT. This encodes CSVQGMNTEAFF. V usage is TRBV29-1 and J usage is TRBJ1-1, with D perhaps TRBD1 (5 bases). The CDR3 is made up of 12 amino acids. Trimming removed 5 bases at V and 0 bases at J, with 7 bases between. Germline loops: CDR1 SQVTM, CDR2 ANQGSEA.

V usage is TRBV5-4 and J usage is TRBJ2-3, with 9 nucleotides matching TRBD1. Germline CDR1 SGHNT, CDR2 YYREEE (reference sequence). With 4 bases clipped from V and 4 bases from J, the junction kept 7 bases outside the gene matches. This CDR3 comprises 15 residues. The CDR3 bases are TGTGCCAGCAGCCTCGGGACAGGGAACGCAGATACGCAGTATTTT. Its protein is CASSLGTGNADTQYF.

The chain joins TRBV6-5 to TRBJ1-1; D remains unclear. V shed 6 bases and J shed 5 bases, with 7 bases lying between them. Germline V gene lookup returns CDR1 MNHEY and CDR2 SVGAGI. The CDR3 consists of 11 residues. Here the CDR3 reads CASRRSTEAFF. DNA for the CDR3: TGTGCCAGCAGGAGGAGTACTGAAGCTTTCTTT.

V gene TRBV29-1 combines with J gene TRBJ1-1; D unclear. The CDR3 is 12 residues long. CDR1 and CDR2 (germline): SQVTM, ANQGSEA. Trimming took 5 bases from V and 1 from J, leaving 8 bases between them. CDR3 in DNA: TGCAGCGTTAATCACCCGAACACTGAAGCTTTCTTT. The encoded protein is CSVNHPNTEAFF. The full variable domain, with the rest looked up from reference TRBV29-1 and TRBJ1-1, is SAVISQKPSRDICQRGTSLTIQCQVDSQVTMMFWYRQQPGQSLTLIATANQGSEATYESGFVIDKFPISRPNLTFSTLTVSNMSPEDSSIYLCSVNHPNTEAFFGQGTRLTVV.

The CDR3 DNA is TGTGCCAGCAGCCCACCGGCCGCGGGCGAGCAGTACTTC. This translates into CASSPPAAGEQYF. The V call is TRBV4-2, the J call TRBJ2-7, with D possibly matching TRBD2 (5 bases). The CDR3 is made up of 13 amino acids. V was trimmed by 4 bases and J by 6 bases, leaving 13 bases between them. Germline CDR1 LGHNA, CDR2 YNFKEQ.

This clone was counted a single time. V usage is TRBV2 and J usage is TRBJ2-5; D ambiguous. V shed 8 bases and J shed 4 bases, with 17 bases lying between them. Germline CDR1 SNHLY, CDR2 FYNNEI. The CDR3 has 14 amino acids. CDR3 loop: CASLAAELGETQYF. In DNA, the CDR3 is TGTGCCAGCTTAGCAGCTGAGCTCGGAGAGACCCAGTACTTC.

The chain combines TRBV5-1 with TRBJ2-2; TRBD2 is a possible D gene (6 bases). Between the trimmed V and J ends, which lost 4 bases and 0 bases, there was a span of 13 bases. Germline values: CDR1 SGHRS, CDR2 YFSETQ. The CDR3 runs to 16 residues. In DNA form, the CDR3 reads TGCGCCAGCAGCCAAGGGCGGGGACCGAACACCGGGGAGCTGTTTTTT. Translated: CASSQGRGPNTGELFF.

V and J are TRBV7-9 and TRBJ2-3; D possibly matches TRBD1 or TRBD2 (5 bases each). CDR3 length: 15 amino acids. V was cut by 5 bases and J by 4 bases, with 16 bases left in between. Germline V gene lookup returns CDR1 SEHNR and CDR2 FQNEAQ (reference sequence). The CDR3 here is CASSNTRGLSDTQYF. CDR3 DNA: TGTGCCAGCAGCAACACTAGGGGTCTATCAGATACGCAGTATTTT.

The chain links TRBV9 to TRBJ2-1; TRBD2 agrees at 7 bases. With 0 bases clipped from V and 6 bases from J, the junction kept 18 bases outside the gene matches. The CDR3 has 19 residues. In germline, CDR1 is SGDLS, CDR2 YYNGEE. CDR3 sequence reads: CASSVAASGGGGRGNEQFF. CDR3 nucleotide sequence: TGTGCCAGCAGCGTAGCCGCTAGCGGAGGAGGAGGAAGAGGCAATGAGCAGTTCTTC.

The rearrangement uses TRBV5-1 and TRBJ2-3, with D uncertain. Germline CDR1 reads SGHRS; CDR2 reads YFSETQ. CDR3 length: 15 amino acids. Trimming removed 0 bases from V and 2 bases from J, with 10 bases in between. The CDR3 protein is CASSLGHGFTDTQYF. The CDR3 coding sequence is TGCGCCAGCAGCTTGGGACACGGGTTCACAGATACGCAGTATTTT.

The rearrangement links TRBV7-5 to TRBJ1-5; the table names TRBD1, a call not compared with the DNA. TRBV7-5 is given as a pseudogene. This CDR3 spans 17 amino acids. The CDR3 region is CVRSRRGRGPAKRPQHF. For the CDR3, the DNA is TGTGTCAGAAGCCGAAGGGGGCGGGGCCCCGCAAAGCGGCCCCAGCATTTT.

This chain joins TRBV7-6 and TRBJ2-1, with D possibly TRBD1 on 5 matching bases. The CDR3 is 14 residues long. Trimming cost V 1 base and J 8 bases, with 12 bases left between them. The germline V gene encodes CDR1 SGHVS and CDR2 FNYEAQ. This chain's CDR3 is CASSLGQGIYEQFF. The CDR3 region has the DNA TGTGCCAGCAGCTTAGGGCAGGGAATCTATGAGCAGTTCTTC.

J is TRBJ2-1 and V is TRBV11-1; D gene uncertain. V lost 0 bases and J 6 bases, leaving 9 bases between the germline ends. This CDR3 is 14 amino acids long. Looked up from germline, CDR1 is SGHAT and CDR2 is FQDESV (reference sequence). The chain's CDR3 is CASSLAGPLNEQFF. CDR3 nucleotides: TGTGCCAGCAGCTTAGCGGGCCCCCTCAATGAGCAGTTCTTC.

V gene TRBV7-9 combines with J gene TRBJ1-1; D not resolved. CDR1 SEHNR and CDR2 FQNEAQ come from the germline V gene (reference sequence). The CDR3 runs 11 residues. V was shortened by 10 bases and J by 4 bases, with 10 bases between the two germline ends. CDR3 sequence: CATEWGTEAFF. As DNA, the CDR3 is TGTGCCACCGAATGGGGCACTGAAGCTTTCTTT.

The chain joins TRBV2 to TRBJ1-4; 9 nucleotides line up with TRBD1. This CDR3 has 14 residues. CDR1 is SNHLY and CDR2 is FYNNEI in the germline V gene. Trimming removed 3 bases from V and 6 bases from J; junction bases left unmatched: 2. In nucleotides, the CDR3 is TGTGCCAGCAGTGATAGGACAGGGGATGAAAAACTGTTTTTT. Protein sequence: CASSDRTGDEKLFF.

The CDR3 spells CASSDTLGQVQETQYF. The CDR3 region has the DNA TGTGCCAGCAGTGATACCCTCGGACAGGTACAAGAGACCCAGTACTTC. The chain carries TRBV6-1 and TRBJ2-5; the match to TRBD1 covers 7 bases. Trimming took 3 bases from V and 2 from J; bases not matched to a gene: 9. This CDR3 comprises 16 residues. Per the germline V gene, CDR1 is MNHNS and CDR2 is SASEGT.

V and J are TRBV28 and TRBJ1-1; 7 bases are a match to TRBD1. V shed 2 bases and J 4 bases; nucleotides not matched to a gene: 4. Germline V lookup: CDR1 MDHEN, CDR2 SYDVKM. The CDR3 is 14 residues long. CDR3 bases: TGTGCCAGCAGTTTAGGAGGGGGCGGCACTGAAGCTTTCTTT. Encoded protein: CASSLGGGGTEAFF.

Details on this clone: The junction departs from germline at one end; a sequencing error may be responsible. V is TRBV3-1 (or the pseudogene TRBV3-2) and J is TRBJ2-7; 8 nucleotides align to TRBD2. The CDR3 spans 15 residues. The germline gives CDR1 LGHDT, CDR2 YNNKEL (reference sequence). CDR3 sequence: CASGQSAGALGEQYF. CDR3 nucleotide sequence: TGTGCCAGCGGCCAATCAGCGGGAGCTTTGGGCGAGCAGTACTTC.

V usage is TRBV24-1 and J usage is TRBJ2-7; D is unclear. The CDR3 covers 13 residues. Trimming took off 4 bases at V and 2 bases at J, with 8 bases between the two ends. Germline-derived CDR1 and CDR2 are KGHDR and SFDVKD. CDR3 protein: CATSDPQTYEQYF. DNA of the CDR3: TGTGCCACCAGTGACCCCCAAACCTACGAGCAGTACTTC.

This clone has just one count. V and J are TRBV7-9 and TRBJ2-5; D is perhaps TRBD1 (5 bases). Per germline, CDR1 SEHNR and CDR2 FQNEAQ (reference sequence). The V end was cut by 1 base, the J end by 4 bases, with 13 bases between. CDR3 length equals 15 residues. The CDR3 coding sequence is TGTGCCAGCAGCTTAGTTTATGGGGCGAGAGAGACCCAGTACTTC. Translating it yields CASSLVYGARETQYF.